The table lists the clone carrying this TCR beta chain with many counts. Its specificity is unknown. The sample comes from a study of T cells after posttransplantation cyclophosphamide. Here immunoSEQ multiplex PCR was the method, and the copy in TCRdb shows in-frame clones only, minus some. This set yields around 25,000 clones and no singletons; the top ten hold over 6.5%. Germline values: CDR1 SEHNR, CDR2 FQNEAQ (reference sequence). Trimming removed 0 bases at V and 8 bases at J, with 13 bases between. This CDR3 has 14 residues. Study-wide findings and caveats: TRB clonality was highly associated with recipient CMV seropositivity and reactivation.

The chain uses TRBV7-9 and TRBJ1-1, with no clear D. The sample taken for sequencing was PBMCs. The sequence was obtained from a woman aged 60-75 years in good health, CMV-negative, and a related stem cell transplant donor. The CDR3 sequence: CASSLAGVGLEAFF. CDR3 coding DNA: TGTGCCAGCAGCTTAGCCGGGGTGGGGTTGGAAGCTTTCTTT.